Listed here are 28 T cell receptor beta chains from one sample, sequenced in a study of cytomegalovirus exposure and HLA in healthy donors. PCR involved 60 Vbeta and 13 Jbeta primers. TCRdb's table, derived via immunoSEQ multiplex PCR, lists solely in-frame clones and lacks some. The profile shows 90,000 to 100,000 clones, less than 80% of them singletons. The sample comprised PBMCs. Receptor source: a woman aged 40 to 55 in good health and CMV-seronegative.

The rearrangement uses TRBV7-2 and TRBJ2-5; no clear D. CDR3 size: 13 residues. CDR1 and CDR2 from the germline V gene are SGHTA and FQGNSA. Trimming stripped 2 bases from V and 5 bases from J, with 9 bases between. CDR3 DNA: TGTGCCAGCAGCTTATCCGGGTCGGAGACCCAGTACTTC. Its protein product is CASSLSGSETQYF.

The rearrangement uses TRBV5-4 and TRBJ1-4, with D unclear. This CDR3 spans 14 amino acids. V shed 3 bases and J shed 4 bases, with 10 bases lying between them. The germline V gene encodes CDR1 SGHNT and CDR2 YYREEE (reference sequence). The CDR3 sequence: CASSSGSGNEKLFF. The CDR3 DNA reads TGTGCCAGCAGCTCGGGGTCCGGTAATGAAAAACTGTTTTTT. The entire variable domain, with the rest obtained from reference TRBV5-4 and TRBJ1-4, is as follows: ETGVTQSPTHLIKTRGQQVTLRCSSQSGHNTVSWYQQALGQGPQFIFQYYREEENGRGNFPPRFSGLQFPNYSSELNVNALELDDSALYLCASSSGSGNEKLFFGSGTQLSVL.

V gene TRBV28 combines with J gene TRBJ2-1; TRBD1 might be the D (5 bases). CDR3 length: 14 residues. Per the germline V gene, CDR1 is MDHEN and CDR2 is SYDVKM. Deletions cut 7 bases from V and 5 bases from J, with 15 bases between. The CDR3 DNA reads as TGTGCCAGCAAGGTCCAGGGCCTGGACAATGAGCAGTTCTTC. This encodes CASKVQGLDNEQFF.

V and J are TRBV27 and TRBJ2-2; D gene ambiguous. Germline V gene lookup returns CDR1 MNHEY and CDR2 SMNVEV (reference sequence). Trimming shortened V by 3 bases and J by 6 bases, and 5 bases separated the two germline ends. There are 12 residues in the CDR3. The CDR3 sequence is CASSFGPGELFF. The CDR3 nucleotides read TGTGCCAGCAGTTTTGGCCCCGGGGAGCTGTTTTTT.

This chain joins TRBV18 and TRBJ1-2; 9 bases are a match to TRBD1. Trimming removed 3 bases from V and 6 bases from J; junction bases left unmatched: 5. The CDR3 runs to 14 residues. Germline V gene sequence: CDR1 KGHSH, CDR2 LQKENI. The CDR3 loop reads CASSPRDRDNGYTF. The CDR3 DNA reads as TGTGCCAGCTCACCCCGGGACAGGGATAATGGCTACACCTTC.

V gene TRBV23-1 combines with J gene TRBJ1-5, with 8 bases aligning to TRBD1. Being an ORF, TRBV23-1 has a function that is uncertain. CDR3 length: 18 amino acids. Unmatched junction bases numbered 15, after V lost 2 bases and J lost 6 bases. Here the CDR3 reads CASSQRRIGAGGVQPQHF. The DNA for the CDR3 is TGCGCCAGCAGTCAACGGCGGATCGGGGCAGGGGGCGTTCAGCCCCAGCATTTT.

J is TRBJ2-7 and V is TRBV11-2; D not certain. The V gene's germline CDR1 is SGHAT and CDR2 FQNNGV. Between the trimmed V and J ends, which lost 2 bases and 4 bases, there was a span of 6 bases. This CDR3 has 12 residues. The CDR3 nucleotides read TGTGCCAGCAGCTTAACCGGGTACGAGCAGTACTTC. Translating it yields CASSLTGYEQYF.

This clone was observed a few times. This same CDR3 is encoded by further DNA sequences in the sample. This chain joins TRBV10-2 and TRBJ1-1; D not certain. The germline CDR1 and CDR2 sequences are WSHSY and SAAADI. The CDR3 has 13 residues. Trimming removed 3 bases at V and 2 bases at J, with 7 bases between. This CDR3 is CASSDRGNTEAFF. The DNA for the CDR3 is TGCGCCAGCAGTGATCGGGGAAACACTGAAGCTTTCTTT.

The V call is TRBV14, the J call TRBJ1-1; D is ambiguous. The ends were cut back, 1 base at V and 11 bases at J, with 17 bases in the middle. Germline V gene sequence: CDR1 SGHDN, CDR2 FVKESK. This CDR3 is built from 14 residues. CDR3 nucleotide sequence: TGTGCCAGCAGCCAAGGGGCCCGGTCTATTGCGGCTTTCTTT. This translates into CASSQGARSIAAFF. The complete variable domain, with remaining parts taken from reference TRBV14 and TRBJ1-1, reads EAGVTQFPSHSVIEKGQTVTLRCDPISGHDNLYWYRRVMGKEIKFLLHFVKESKQDESGMPNNRFLAERTGGTYSTLKVQPAELEDSGVYFCASSQGARSIAAFFGQGTRLTVV.

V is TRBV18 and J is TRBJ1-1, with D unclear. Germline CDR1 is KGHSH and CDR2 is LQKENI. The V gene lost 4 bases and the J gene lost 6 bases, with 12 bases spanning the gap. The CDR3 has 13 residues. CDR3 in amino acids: CASSHRDRAEAFF. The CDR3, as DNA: TGTGCCAGCTCACATCGTGATCGGGCTGAAGCTTTCTTT.

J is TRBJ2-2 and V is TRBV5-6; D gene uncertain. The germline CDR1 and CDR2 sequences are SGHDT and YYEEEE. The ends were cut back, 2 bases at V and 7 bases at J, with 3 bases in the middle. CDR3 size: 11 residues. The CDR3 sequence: CASSFGGELFF. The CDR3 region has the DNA TGTGCCAGCAGCTTCGGCGGGGAGCTGTTTTTT.

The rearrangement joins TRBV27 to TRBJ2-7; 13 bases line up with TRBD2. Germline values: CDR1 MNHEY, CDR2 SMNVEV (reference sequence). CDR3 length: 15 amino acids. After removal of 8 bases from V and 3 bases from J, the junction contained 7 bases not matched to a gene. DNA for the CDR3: TGTGCCAGCGGACTAGCGGGAGCGGGTAGCTACGAGCAGTACTTC. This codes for CASGLAGAGSYEQYF.

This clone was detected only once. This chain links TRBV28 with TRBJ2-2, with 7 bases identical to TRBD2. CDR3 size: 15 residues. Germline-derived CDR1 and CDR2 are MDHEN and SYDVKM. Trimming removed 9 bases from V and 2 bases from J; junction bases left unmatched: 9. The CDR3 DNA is TGTGCCAGTGGAGGGGCGGGAGTAAACACCGGGGAGCTGTTTTTT. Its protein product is CASGGAGVNTGELFF.

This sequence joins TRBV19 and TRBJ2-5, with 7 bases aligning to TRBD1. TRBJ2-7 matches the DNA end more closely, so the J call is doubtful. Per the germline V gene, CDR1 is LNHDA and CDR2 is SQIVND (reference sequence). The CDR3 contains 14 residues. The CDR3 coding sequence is TGTGCCAGTAAGGTGACAGGGAGCTCCTACGAGCAGTACTTC. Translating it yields CASKVTGSSYEQYF.

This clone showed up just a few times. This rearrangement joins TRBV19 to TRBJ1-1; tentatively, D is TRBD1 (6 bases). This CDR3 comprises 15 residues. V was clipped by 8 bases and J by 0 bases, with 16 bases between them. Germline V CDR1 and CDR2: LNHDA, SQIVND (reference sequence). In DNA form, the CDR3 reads TGTGCCAGTTCACCAGGGGTTCCAATGAACACTGAAGCTTTCTTT. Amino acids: CASSPGVPMNTEAFF.

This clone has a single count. CDR3: CASTSGPSGGYNEQFF. The CDR3 DNA reads TGTGCCAGCACCTCGGGACCTAGCGGGGGTTACAATGAGCAGTTCTTC. The chain joins TRBV13 to TRBJ2-1; 10 bases fit TRBD2. The trim removed 7 bases at V and 4 bases at J, leaving 10 bases unmatched. This CDR3 has 16 residues. Germline CDR1 reads PRHDT; CDR2 reads FYEKMQ (reference sequence).

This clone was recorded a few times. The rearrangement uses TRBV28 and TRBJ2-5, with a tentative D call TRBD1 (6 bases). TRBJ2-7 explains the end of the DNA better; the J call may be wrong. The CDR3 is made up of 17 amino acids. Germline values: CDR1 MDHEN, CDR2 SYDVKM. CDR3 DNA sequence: TGTGCCAGCAGTTTATATGGGTCCGCGGACAGTCCCTACGAGCAGTACTTC. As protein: CASSLYGSADSPYEQYF.

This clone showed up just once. The CDR3 DNA follows: TGTGCCAGCAGCTTGGGACAGCGACGCTATGGCTACACCTTC. Translated, it gives CASSLGQRRYGYTF. The chain carries TRBV5-4 and TRBJ1-2; D may be TRBD1 (5 bases). The CDR3 is 14 residues long. Trimming cost V 0 bases and J 4 bases, with 10 bases left between them. Germline V gene sequence: CDR1 SGHNT, CDR2 YYREEE (reference sequence).

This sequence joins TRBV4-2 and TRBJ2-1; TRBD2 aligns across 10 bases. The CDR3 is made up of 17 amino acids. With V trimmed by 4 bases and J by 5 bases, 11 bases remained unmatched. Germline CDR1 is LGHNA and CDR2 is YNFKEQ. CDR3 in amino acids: CASSRLWGTSADNEQFF. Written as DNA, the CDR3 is TGTGCCAGCAGCCGCCTCTGGGGGACTAGCGCTGACAATGAGCAGTTCTTC.

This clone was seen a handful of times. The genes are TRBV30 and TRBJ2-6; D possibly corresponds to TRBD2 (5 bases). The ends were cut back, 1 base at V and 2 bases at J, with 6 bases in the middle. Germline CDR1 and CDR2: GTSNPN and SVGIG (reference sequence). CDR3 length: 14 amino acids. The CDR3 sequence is CAWSERAGANVLTF. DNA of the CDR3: TGTGCCTGGAGTGAGAGGGCTGGGGCCAACGTCCTGACTTTC.

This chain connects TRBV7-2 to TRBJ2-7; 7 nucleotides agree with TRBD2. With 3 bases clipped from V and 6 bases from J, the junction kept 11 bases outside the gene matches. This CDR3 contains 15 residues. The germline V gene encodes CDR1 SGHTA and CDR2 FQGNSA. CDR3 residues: CASSFLLREGSEQYF. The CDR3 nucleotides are TGTGCCAGCAGCTTCCTCTTGAGGGAGGGCTCCGAGCAGTACTTC.

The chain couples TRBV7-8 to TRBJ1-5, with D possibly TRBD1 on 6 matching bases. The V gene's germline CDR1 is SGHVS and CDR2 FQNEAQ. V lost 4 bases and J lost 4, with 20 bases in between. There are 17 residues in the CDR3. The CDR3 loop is CASSSWGGGGGNQPQHF. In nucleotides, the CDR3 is TGTGCCAGCAGCTCATGGGGTGGGGGAGGGGGTAATCAGCCCCAGCATTTT.

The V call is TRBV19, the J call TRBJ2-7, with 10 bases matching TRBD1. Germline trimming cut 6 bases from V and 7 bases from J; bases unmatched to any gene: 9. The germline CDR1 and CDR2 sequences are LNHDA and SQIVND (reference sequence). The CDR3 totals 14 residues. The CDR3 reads CASRTRRDRGEQYF. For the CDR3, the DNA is TGTGCCAGTAGAACGAGGCGGGACAGGGGAGAGCAGTACTTC.

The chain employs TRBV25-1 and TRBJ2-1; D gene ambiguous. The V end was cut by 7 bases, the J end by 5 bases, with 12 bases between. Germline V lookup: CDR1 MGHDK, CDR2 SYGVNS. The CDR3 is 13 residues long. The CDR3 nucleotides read TGTGCCAGCATGGAGACTCGCAACAATGAGCAGTTCTTC. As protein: CASMETRNNEQFF.

DNA for the CDR3: TGTGCCAGCAGTTTTGGGACAGCAGAGTACGAGCAGTACTTC. It codes for CASSFGTAEYEQYF. V gene TRBV27 combines with J gene TRBJ2-7; TRBD1 matches at 7 bases. The germline gives CDR1 MNHEY, CDR2 SMNVEV (reference sequence). With V trimmed by 3 bases and J by 4 bases, 6 bases remained unmatched. The CDR3 has 14 residues.

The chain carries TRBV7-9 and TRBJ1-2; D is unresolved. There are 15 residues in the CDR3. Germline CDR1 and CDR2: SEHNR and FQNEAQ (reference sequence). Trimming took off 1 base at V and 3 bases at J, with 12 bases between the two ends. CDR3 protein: CASSLVPPADYGYTF. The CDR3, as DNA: TGTGCCAGCAGCTTAGTTCCGCCGGCGGACTATGGCTACACCTTC.

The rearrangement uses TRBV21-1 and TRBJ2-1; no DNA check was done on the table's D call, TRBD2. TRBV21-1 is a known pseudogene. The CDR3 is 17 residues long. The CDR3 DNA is TGTGCCAGCAGCAAATCCACCCTAGCGGGCCACTACAATGAGCAGTTCTTC. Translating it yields CASSKSTLAGHYNEQFF.

For the CDR3, the DNA is TGTGCCAGCAGTGAGGGAGGTGTTGGGGCCAACGTCCTGACTTTC. It specifies CASSEGGVGANVLTF. The chain uses TRBV2 and TRBJ2-6, with D possibly TRBD2 on 6 matching bases. This CDR3 region has 15 residues. Germline V gene lookup returns CDR1 SNHLY and CDR2 FYNNEI. With 3 bases removed from V and 3 bases from J, the gap between germline ends came to 9 bases.